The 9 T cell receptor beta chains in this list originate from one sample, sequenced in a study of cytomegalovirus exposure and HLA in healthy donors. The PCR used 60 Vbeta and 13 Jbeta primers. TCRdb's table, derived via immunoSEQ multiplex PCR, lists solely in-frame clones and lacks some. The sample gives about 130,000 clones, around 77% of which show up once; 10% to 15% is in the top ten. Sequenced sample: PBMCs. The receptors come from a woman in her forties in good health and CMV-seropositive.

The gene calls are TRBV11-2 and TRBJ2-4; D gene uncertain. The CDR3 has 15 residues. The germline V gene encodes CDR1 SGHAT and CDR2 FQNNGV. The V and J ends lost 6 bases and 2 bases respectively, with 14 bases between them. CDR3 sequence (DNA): TGTGCCAGCAGTCGCCAGACAAACACCAAAAACATTCAGTACTTC. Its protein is CASSRQTNTKNIQYF.

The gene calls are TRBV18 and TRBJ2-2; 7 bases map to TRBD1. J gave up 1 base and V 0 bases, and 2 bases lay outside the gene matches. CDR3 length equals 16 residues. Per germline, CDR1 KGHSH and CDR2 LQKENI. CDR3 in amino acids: CASSPPGQRNTGELFF. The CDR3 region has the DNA TGTGCCAGCTCACCACCGGGACAGAGGAACACCGGGGAGCTGTTTTTT.

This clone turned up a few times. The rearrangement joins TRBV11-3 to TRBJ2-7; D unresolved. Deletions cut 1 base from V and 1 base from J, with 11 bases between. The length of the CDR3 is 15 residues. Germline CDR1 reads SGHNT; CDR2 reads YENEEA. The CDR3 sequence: CASSLAPDWSYEQYF. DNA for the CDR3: TGTGCCAGCAGCTTAGCGCCAGACTGGTCCTACGAGCAGTACTTC.

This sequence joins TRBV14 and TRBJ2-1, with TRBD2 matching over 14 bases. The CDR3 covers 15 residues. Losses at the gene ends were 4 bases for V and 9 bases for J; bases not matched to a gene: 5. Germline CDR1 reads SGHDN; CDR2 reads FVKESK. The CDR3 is CASSRLAGGLGEQFF. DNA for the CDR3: TGTGCCAGCAGCCGACTAGCGGGAGGGCTGGGTGAGCAGTTCTTC.

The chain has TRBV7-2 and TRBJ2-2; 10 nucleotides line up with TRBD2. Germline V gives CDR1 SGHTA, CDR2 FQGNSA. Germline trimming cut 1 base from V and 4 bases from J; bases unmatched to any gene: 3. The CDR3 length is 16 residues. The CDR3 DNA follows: TGTGCCAGCAGCTTAGAACTAGCGGGAATCACCGGGGAGCTGTTTTTT. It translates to CASSLELAGITGELFF.

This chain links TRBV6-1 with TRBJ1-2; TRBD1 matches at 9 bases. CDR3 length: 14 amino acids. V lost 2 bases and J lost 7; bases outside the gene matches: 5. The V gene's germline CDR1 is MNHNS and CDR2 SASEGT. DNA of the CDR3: TGTGCCAGCAGTGAAACAGGGGGCATAGGTGGCTACACCTTC. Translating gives CASSETGGIGGYTF.

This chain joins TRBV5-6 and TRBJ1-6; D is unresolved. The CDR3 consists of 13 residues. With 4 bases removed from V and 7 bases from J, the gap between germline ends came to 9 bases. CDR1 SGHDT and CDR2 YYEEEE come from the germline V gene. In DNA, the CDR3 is TGTGCCAGCAGCCCCTCGGAGAATTCACCCCTCCACTTT. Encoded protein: CASSPSENSPLHF. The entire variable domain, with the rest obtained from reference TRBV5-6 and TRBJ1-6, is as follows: DAGVTQSPTHLIKTRGQQVTLRCSPKSGHDTVSWYQQALGQGPQFIFQYYEEEERQRGNFPDRFSGHQFPNYSSELNVNALLLGDSALYLCASSPSENSPLHFGNGTRLTVT.

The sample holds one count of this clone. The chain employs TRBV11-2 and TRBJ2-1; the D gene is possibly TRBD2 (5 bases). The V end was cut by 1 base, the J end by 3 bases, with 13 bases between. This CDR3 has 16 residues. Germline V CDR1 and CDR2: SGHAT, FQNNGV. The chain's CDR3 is CASSLGPAAFYNEQFF. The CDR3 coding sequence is TGTGCCAGCAGCTTAGGTCCAGCGGCTTTCTACAATGAGCAGTTCTTC.

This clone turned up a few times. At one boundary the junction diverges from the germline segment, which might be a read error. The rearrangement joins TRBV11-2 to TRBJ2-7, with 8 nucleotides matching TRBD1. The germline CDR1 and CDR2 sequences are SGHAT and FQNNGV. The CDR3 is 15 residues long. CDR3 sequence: CASSLGSGGVYEQYF. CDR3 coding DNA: TGTGCCAGCAGTTTAGGGTCAGGGGGCGTCTACGAGCAGTACTTC.